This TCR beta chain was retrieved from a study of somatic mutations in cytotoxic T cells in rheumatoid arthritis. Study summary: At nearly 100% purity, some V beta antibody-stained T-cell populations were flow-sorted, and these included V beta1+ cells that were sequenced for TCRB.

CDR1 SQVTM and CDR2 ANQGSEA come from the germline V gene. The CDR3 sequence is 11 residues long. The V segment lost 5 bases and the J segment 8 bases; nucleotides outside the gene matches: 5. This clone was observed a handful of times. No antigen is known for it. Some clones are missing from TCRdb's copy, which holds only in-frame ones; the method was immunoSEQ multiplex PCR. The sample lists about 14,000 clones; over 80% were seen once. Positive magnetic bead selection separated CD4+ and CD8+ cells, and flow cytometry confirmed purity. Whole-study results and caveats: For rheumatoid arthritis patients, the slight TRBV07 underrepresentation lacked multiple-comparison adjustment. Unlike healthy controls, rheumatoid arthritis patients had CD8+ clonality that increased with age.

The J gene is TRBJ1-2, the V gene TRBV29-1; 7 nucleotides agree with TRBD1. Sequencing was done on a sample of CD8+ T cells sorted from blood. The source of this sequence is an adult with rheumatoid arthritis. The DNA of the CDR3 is TGCAGCGTTCGAACAGGGGACGGCTACACCTTC. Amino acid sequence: CSVRTGDGYTF. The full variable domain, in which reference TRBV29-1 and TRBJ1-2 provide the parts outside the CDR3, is SAVISQKPSRDICQRGTSLTIQCQVDSQVTMMFWYRQQPGQSLTLIATANQGSEATYESGFVIDKFPISRPNLTFSTLTVSNMSPEDSSIYLCSVRTGDGYTFGSGTRLTVV.